This T cell receptor beta chain was identified during a study of a mutant IDH1 vaccine in newly diagnosed glioma. Study at large: Week 35 was safety follow-up visit V12; week 47 was end-of-study visit V13. Broader study findings: Patients showed vaccine-induced immune responses at a rate of roughly 93%.

About this clone itself: Its antigen is currently unknown.

This CDR3 is 15 amino acids long. Trimming took 5 bases from V and 5 from J; bases not matched to a gene: 7. Germline CDR1 is SNHLY and CDR2 is FYNNEI. TCRdb's copy holds only in-frame clones and misses some; the assay was immunoSEQ multiplex PCR. This sample has 68,000 or so clones, with approximately 84% found just once. Time point given: week 35, safety follow-up. Doses consisted of 300 ug of mutant IDH1 20-mer peptide each, paired with topical imiquimod. Patients were given eight vaccinations, scheduled in weeks 1, 3, 5, 7, 11, 15, 19 and 23. The sequence was obtained from a man aged 18 to 30 with glioma. The chain couples TRBV2 to TRBJ1-4; 8 bases align to TRBD1. This material consisted of PBMCs, taken from a glioma patient whose treatment included an IDH1 peptide vaccine. The CDR3, as DNA: TGTGCCAGCAGTTCCGGACAGGGAACGAATGAAAAACTGTTTTTT. Residues: CASSSGQGTNEKLFF.